The rows below give T cell receptor beta chains drawn from one sample of a study of T cells after yellow fever vaccination. TCRdb processed the 5' RACE reads anew with MiXCR; each CDR3 protein has one entry. The sample comprises fewer than 350,000 distinct CDR3 sequences, around 4.5% of which are singletons, and approximately 20% rests with the top ten. This specimen was PBMCs, taken 15 days after the yellow fever booster vaccination. All receptors come from a man younger than 35 who received the YFV17D yellow fever vaccine. The CDR3 runs from the conserved cysteine through the conserved F or W. D genes are given only for firm matches. Size is omitted from some rows. Given values are once, few, many or a class for expanded clones.

V gene: TRBV5-1
J gene: TRBJ2-5
clone size: .
D gene: .
CDR3 DNA: TGCGCCAGCAGCTTCGCAGGAATCCAAGAGACCCAGTACTTC
CDR3 protein: CASSFAGIQETQYF

V gene: TRBV25-1
J gene: TRBJ2-7
clone size: .
D gene: .
CDR3 DNA: TGTGCCAGCAGGCCGGGCTCCTTGGAGCAGTACTTC
CDR3 protein: CASRPGSLEQYF

V gene: TRBV4-2
J gene: TRBJ2-5
clone size: many
D gene: TRBD2
CDR3 DNA: TGTGCCAGCAGCCAAGATTGGAGCGGGGGATACCAAGAGACCCAGTACTTC
CDR3 protein: CASSQDWSGGYQETQYF

V gene: TRBV12-3/TRBV12-4
J gene: TRBJ1-1
clone size: many
D gene: .
CDR3 DNA: TGTGCCAGCAGTTTGGGGTACAGGGATTTTGAAGCTTTCTTT
CDR3 protein: CASSLGYRDFEAFF

V gene: TRBV29-1
J gene: TRBJ1-1
clone size: many
D gene: TRBD1
CDR3 DNA: TGCAGCGGAGGGACAGAGCGCATGAACACTGAAGCTTTCTTT
CDR3 protein: CSGGTERMNTEAFF

V gene: TRBV7-9
J gene: TRBJ1-6
clone size: many
D gene: .
CDR3 DNA: TGTGCCAGCAGCTTAGGTACTCTCGATAATTCACCCCTCCACTTT
CDR3 protein: CASSLGTLDNSPLHF

V gene: TRBV20-1
J gene: TRBJ2-5
clone size: many
D gene: .
CDR3 DNA: TGCAGTGCTAGAGTGGCAAACCGAGAGACCCAGTACTTC
CDR3 protein: CSARVANRETQYF

V gene: TRBV6-6
J gene: TRBJ2-1
clone size: many
D gene: .
CDR3 DNA: TGTGCCAGCAGTTACTCTTTTCGAGACAGAAACTACAATGAGCAGTTCTTC
CDR3 protein: CASSYSFRDRNYNEQFF

V gene: TRBV5-1
J gene: TRBJ1-1
clone size: .
D gene: .
CDR3 DNA: TGCGCCAGCAGCTTGGGCGTTACGGTGAACACTGAAGCTTTCTTT
CDR3 protein: CASSLGVTVNTEAFF

V gene: TRBV7-9
J gene: TRBJ1-1
clone size: many
D gene: .
CDR3 DNA: TGTGCCAGCAGCCCTTTAGTCGGGGGCACTGAAGCTTTCTTT
CDR3 protein: CASSPLVGGTEAFF

V gene: TRBV6-1
J gene: TRBJ2-3
clone size: many
D gene: TRBD2
CDR3 DNA: TGTGCCAGCAGAGCGGGACTAGCGGTCGCTCCCGCCTATTTT
CDR3 protein: CASRAGLAVAPAYF

V gene: TRBV5-1
J gene: TRBJ2-2
clone size: few
D gene: TRBD2
CDR3 DNA: TGCGCCAGCAGCTTGGATATTAGCGGGGGGACCGGGGAGCTGTTTTTT
CDR3 protein: CASSLDISGGTGELFF

V gene: TRBV6-6
J gene: TRBJ1-5
clone size: .
D gene: .
CDR3 DNA: TGTGCCAGCAGTTACTCTACAGGGAATCAGCCCCAGCATTTT
CDR3 protein: CASSYSTGNQPQHF

V gene: TRBV12-3/TRBV12-4
J gene: TRBJ1-1
clone size: .
D gene: TRBD1
CDR3 DNA: TGTGCCAGCAGTTCGAGACAGGGGGCTGAAGCTTTCTTT
CDR3 protein: CASSSRQGAEAFF

V gene: TRBV5-1
J gene: TRBJ1-5
clone size: .
D gene: .
CDR3 DNA: TGCGCCAGCAGCTTGGGTCTTCCAGGAAATCAGCCCCAGCATTTT
CDR3 protein: CASSLGLPGNQPQHF

V gene: TRBV28
J gene: TRBJ2-3
clone size: many
D gene: .
CDR3 DNA: TGTGCCAGCAGTGCCACACACAGGGGAGGAACGCAGTATTTT
CDR3 protein: CASSATHRGGTQYF

V gene: TRBV7-2
J gene: TRBJ2-1
clone size: many
D gene: .
CDR3 DNA: TGTGCCAGCAGCTTAGCCCGGACCTACAATGAGCAGTTCTTC
CDR3 protein: CASSLARTYNEQFF

V gene: TRBV7-9
J gene: TRBJ2-6
clone size: few
D gene: .
CDR3 DNA: TGTGCCAGCAGCTACCAGGGGGGAAGTGACGTCCTGACTTTC
CDR3 protein: CASSYQGGSDVLTF

V gene: TRBV12-3/TRBV12-4
J gene: TRBJ1-2
clone size: few
D gene: .
CDR3 DNA: TGTGCCAGCAGCCCCCGGGAGGGCTATGGCTACACCTTC
CDR3 protein: CASSPREGYGYTF

V gene: TRBV7-2
J gene: TRBJ2-3
clone size: .
D gene: .
CDR3 DNA: TGTGCCAGCAGCCACAATTTAGCTTCAGCGCCTACCACAGATACGCAGTATTTT
CDR3 protein: CASSHNLASAPTTDTQYF

V gene: TRBV5-1
J gene: TRBJ2-5
clone size: many
D gene: TRBD2
CDR3 DNA: TGCGCCAGCAGCGCCGGGACTAGCGGGGAAGAGACCCAGTACTTC
CDR3 protein: CASSAGTSGEETQYF

V gene: TRBV7-9
J gene: TRBJ1-4
clone size: many
D gene: TRBD1
CDR3 DNA: TGTGCCAGCAGCTTAGGACAGGGGGTGAATGAAAAACTGTTTTTT
CDR3 protein: CASSLGQGVNEKLFF

V gene: TRBV4-2
J gene: TRBJ1-1
clone size: many
D gene: .
CDR3 DNA: TGTGCCAGCAGCCAAGGTGAGCAGGGGGAAGCTTTCTTT
CDR3 protein: CASSQGEQGEAFF

V gene: TRBV7-9
J gene: TRBJ1-1
clone size: many
D gene: .
CDR3 DNA: TGTGCCAGCAGCACGACCGTGGCGGAAGCTTTCTTT
CDR3 protein: CASSTTVAEAFF

V gene: TRBV7-2
J gene: TRBJ2-3
clone size: .
D gene: .
CDR3 DNA: TGTGCCAGCAGCTTAAGTCGGGATACGCAGTATTTT
CDR3 protein: CASSLSRDTQYF

V gene: TRBV7-9
J gene: TRBJ2-2
clone size: many
D gene: .
CDR3 DNA: TGTGCCAGCAGTCCCGGGGCCGGGGAGCTGTTTTTT
CDR3 protein: CASSPGAGELFF

V gene: TRBV7-9
J gene: TRBJ1-1
clone size: few
D gene: .
CDR3 DNA: TGTGCCAGCAGCTCCCCCGGGCAGGAGTCTTTCTTT
CDR3 protein: CASSSPGQESFF

V gene: TRBV5-6
J gene: TRBJ2-1
clone size: many
D gene: TRBD1
CDR3 DNA: TGTGCCAGCATCGGACAGGGAGGCAATGAGCAGTTCTTC
CDR3 protein: CASIGQGGNEQFF

V gene: TRBV5-1
J gene: TRBJ1-1
clone size: .
D gene: .
CDR3 DNA: TGCGCCAGCAGCTTGGAAGCGGATGGGGACACTGAAGCTTTCTTT
CDR3 protein: CASSLEADGDTEAFF

V gene: TRBV15
J gene: TRBJ1-1
clone size: .
D gene: .
CDR3 DNA: TGTGCCACCAGCAGAGATCGATGGGACACTGAAGCTTTCTTT
CDR3 protein: CATSRDRWDTEAFF

V gene: TRBV7-9
J gene: TRBJ2-1
clone size: medium-sized
D gene: TRBD2
CDR3 DNA: TGTGCCAGCAGCTTAGTTGGAGCGGGGAACAATGAGCAGTTCTTC
CDR3 protein: CASSLVGAGNNEQFF

V gene: TRBV20-1
J gene: TRBJ2-1
clone size: many
D gene: TRBD1
CDR3 DNA: TGCAGTGCTATAGACAGGGGGTTGCAAATTGCTTACAATGAGCAGTTCTTC
CDR3 protein: CSAIDRGLQIAYNEQFF

V gene: TRBV7-9
J gene: TRBJ1-1
clone size: few
D gene: .
CDR3 DNA: TGTGCCAGCAGCATATTCCTAGGGTGGACATCTAAAGGAACTGAAGCTTTCTTT
CDR3 protein: CASSIFLGWTSKGTEAFF

V gene: TRBV7-9
J gene: TRBJ1-2
clone size: .
D gene: TRBD1
CDR3 DNA: TGTGCCAGCAGCAACGACAGGGCCCGTGGCTACACCTTC
CDR3 protein: CASSNDRARGYTF

V gene: TRBV5-5
J gene: TRBJ2-7
clone size: many
D gene: .
CDR3 DNA: TGTGCCAGCAGCTTCGGTGACGGATTCTACGAGCAGTACTTC
CDR3 protein: CASSFGDGFYEQYF

V gene: TRBV10-3
J gene: TRBJ1-3
clone size: many
D gene: .
CDR3 DNA: TGTGCCATCAGTGTGGTAGGAGGCGGGAAGGACACCATATATTTT
CDR3 protein: CAISVVGGGKDTIYF

V gene: TRBV29-1
J gene: TRBJ2-7
clone size: few
D gene: .
CDR3 DNA: TGCAGCGTCGCCCACAGGGACGTCTACGAGCAGTACTTC
CDR3 protein: CSVAHRDVYEQYF

V gene: TRBV5-1
J gene: TRBJ1-1
clone size: many
D gene: .
CDR3 DNA: TGCGCCAGCAGCTTGGAGACGGGATGGGACACTGAAGCTTTCTTT
CDR3 protein: CASSLETGWDTEAFF

V gene: TRBV27
J gene: TRBJ2-5
clone size: many
D gene: .
CDR3 DNA: TGTGCCAGCAGTGCTAACCGGCAGGGCGCTGAGACCCAGTACTTC
CDR3 protein: CASSANRQGAETQYF

V gene: TRBV15
J gene: TRBJ2-2
clone size: few
D gene: .
CDR3 DNA: TGTGCCACCAGCAGAGGAGGGCCCAACACCGGGGAGCTGTTTTTT
CDR3 protein: CATSRGGPNTGELFF

V gene: TRBV5-1
J gene: TRBJ2-3
clone size: .
D gene: .
CDR3 DNA: TGCGCCGTGGCAGATACGCAGTATTTT
CDR3 protein: CAVADTQYF

V gene: TRBV25-1
J gene: TRBJ2-3
clone size: .
D gene: .
CDR3 DNA: TGTGCCAGCAGACGGGACCTCCCGGATACGCAGTATTTT
CDR3 protein: CASRRDLPDTQYF

V gene: TRBV14
J gene: TRBJ2-1
clone size: .
D gene: TRBD1
CDR3 DNA: TGTGCCAGCAGCCAAAGAGGACAGGGCGCCTACAATGAGCAGTTCTTC
CDR3 protein: CASSQRGQGAYNEQFF